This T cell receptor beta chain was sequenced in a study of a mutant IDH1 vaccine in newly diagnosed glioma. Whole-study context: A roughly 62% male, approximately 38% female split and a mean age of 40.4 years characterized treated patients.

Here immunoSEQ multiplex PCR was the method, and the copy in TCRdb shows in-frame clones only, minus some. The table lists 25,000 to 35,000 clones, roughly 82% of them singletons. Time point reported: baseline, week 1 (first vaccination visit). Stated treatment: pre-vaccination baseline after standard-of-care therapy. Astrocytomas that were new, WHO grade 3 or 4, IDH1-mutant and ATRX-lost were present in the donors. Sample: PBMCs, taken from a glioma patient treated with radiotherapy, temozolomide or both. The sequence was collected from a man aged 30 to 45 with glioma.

The CDR3 nucleotides read TGTGCCAGCAGTGAACGGTCGAATTCGAACTATGGCTACACCTTC. It is translated as CASSERSNSNYGYTF. V usage is TRBV2 and J usage is TRBJ1-2; no definite D call. CDR1 SNHLY and CDR2 FYNNEI come from the germline V gene. This CDR3 is built from 15 residues. V was cut by 2 bases and J by 2 bases, with 12 bases left in between. Supplemented by reference TRBV2 and TRBJ1-2, the full variable domain reads EPEVTQTPSHQVTQMGQEVILRCVPISNHLYFYWYRQILGQKVEFLVSFYNNEISEKSEIFDDQFSVERPDGSNFTLKIRSTKLEDSAMYFCASSERSNSNYGYTFGSGTRLTVV.